The source of this T cell receptor beta chain is a study of blood T cell repertoires in COVID-19. Measured with immunoSEQ multiplex PCR; TCRdb has only the in-frame clones, and not every one. The sample contains over 50,000 clones, roughly 72% of which appear only once. CDR3 length equals 14 residues. Deletions cut 2 bases from V and 7 bases from J, with 9 bases between. CDR1 and CDR2 (germline): MNHEY, SVGEGT. This chain connects TRBV6-2 or TRBV6-3 to TRBJ1-6, with D unresolved. The source material was peripheral blood. The receptor was derived from a woman in her 70s with COVID-19, enrolled during active disease. The CDR3 region has the DNA TGTGCCAGCAGTTACGGACGGGAAAATTCACCCCTCCACTTT. Protein product: CASSYGRENSPLHF.